The next 27 T cell receptor beta chains were all read from a single sample in a study of blood T cell repertoires in COVID-19. Clones were sequenced by immunoSEQ multiplex PCR, and TCRdb holds only the in-frame ones, with some missing. The sample shows about 240,000 clones, 87% of them seen only once. The sample was PBMCs or T cells enriched from blood (not recorded which). These TCRs come from a woman in her twenties or thirties with acute COVID-19.

The chain uses TRBV5-1 and TRBJ2-5, with TRBD2 identical over 9 bases. Losses at the gene ends were 1 base for V and 3 bases for J; bases not matched to a gene: 7. The V gene's germline CDR1 is SGHRS and CDR2 YFSETQ. There are 16 residues in the CDR3. CDR3 DNA sequence: TGCGCCAGCAGCTTGAACGCGGGGGGGTCTAAAGAGACCCAGTACTTC. It codes for CASSLNAGGSKETQYF.

This clone appeared once. CDR3 sequence reads: CASSSDTDEKLFF. In nucleotides, the CDR3 is TGTGCCAGCAGCTCCGACACGGATGAAAAACTGTTTTTT. The rearrangement links TRBV7-9 to TRBJ1-4, with D hard to call. CDR3 length: 13 residues. Deletions cut 4 bases from V and 6 bases from J, with 9 bases between. Germline loops: CDR1 SEHNR, CDR2 FQNEAQ (reference sequence).

The chain links TRBV30 to TRBJ1-5; 7 bases fit TRBD1. The CDR3 contains 15 residues. Looked up from germline, CDR1 is GTSNPN and CDR2 is SVGIG (reference sequence). V dropped 1 base and J dropped 3; count of bases not matched to a gene: 6. The CDR3 DNA reads as TGTGCCTGGAGTGGAGGGGGCATGGACAATCAGCCCCAGCATTTT. The encoded protein is CAWSGGGMDNQPQHF. The variable domain in full, with the rest retrieved from reference TRBV30 and TRBJ1-5, is SQTIHQWPATLVQPVGSPLSLECTVEGTSNPNLYWYRQAAGRGLQLLFYSVGIGQISSEVPQNLSASRPQDRQFILSSKKLLLSDSGFYLCAWSGGGMDNQPQHFGDGTRLSIL.

This chain uses TRBV7-9 with TRBJ1-4, with D perhaps matching TRBD1 (5 bases). The CDR3 covers 15 residues. Trimming removed 4 bases at V and 6 bases at J, with 15 bases between. Looked up from germline, CDR1 is SEHNR and CDR2 is FQNEAQ (reference sequence). The CDR3 nucleotides are TGTGCCAGCAGCTCAGGGCGACTGCTGGATGAAAAACTGTTTTTT. This gives the protein CASSSGRLLDEKLFF.

This chain uses TRBV5-1 with TRBJ2-7, with unresolved D. The CDR3 is made up of 12 amino acids. Trimming cost V 3 bases and J 5 bases, with 9 bases left between them. CDR1 is SGHRS and CDR2 is YFSETQ in the germline V gene. DNA of the CDR3: TGCGCCAGCAGCTCGTCACGGGACGAGCAGTACTTC. It is translated as CASSSSRDEQYF.

This clone was recorded once. The chain links TRBV29-1 to TRBJ1-2; TRBD1 is a possible D gene (6 bases). Trimming stripped 6 bases from V and 8 bases from J, with 22 bases between. Germline CDR1 reads SQVTM; CDR2 reads ANQGSEA. The CDR3 extends over 14 amino acids. The chain's CDR3 is CSVPRGGNDGGYTF. In nucleotides, the CDR3 is TGCAGCGTACCAAGGGGGGGTAATGACGGAGGCTACACCTTC.

CDR3 nucleotide sequence: TGTGCCAGCAGTTACCAAGGGGCGTCAGGGTATGGCTACACCTTC. Encoded protein: CASSYQGASGYGYTF. The V and J genes are TRBV7-9 and TRBJ1-2; the D gene is possibly TRBD1 (5 bases). The V gene lost 6 bases and the J gene lost 5 bases, with 19 bases spanning the gap. There are 15 residues in the CDR3. The germline V gene encodes CDR1 SEHNR and CDR2 FQNEAQ (reference sequence). The full variable domain, rest sourced from reference TRBV7-9 and TRBJ1-2, is DTGVSQNPRHKITKRGQNVTFRCDPISEHNRLYWYRQTLGQGPEFLTYFQNEAQLEKSRLLSDRFSAERPKGSFSTLEIQRTEQGDSAMYLCASSYQGASGYGYTFGSGTRLTVV.

V usage is TRBV4-3 and J usage is TRBJ1-2; 8 bases fit TRBD1. Unmatched junction bases numbered 5, after V lost 3 bases and J lost 2 bases. This CDR3 region has 15 residues. Per the germline V gene, CDR1 is LGHNA and CDR2 is YSLEER. The CDR3 is CASSHGQGPNYGYTF. Here the CDR3 DNA reads TGCGCCAGCAGCCACGGACAGGGACCAAACTATGGCTACACCTTC.

The chain links TRBV9 to TRBJ2-5, with D perhaps TRBD1 (8 bases). The CDR3 is made up of 16 amino acids. Germline V lookup: CDR1 SGDLS, CDR2 YYNGEE. V lost 2 bases and J lost 0, with 14 bases in between. The CDR3, as DNA: TGTGCCAGCAGCGTGGGGGGGACAGGCGACCAAGAGACCCAGTACTTC. Its protein is CASSVGGTGDQETQYF.

The genes are TRBV6-5 and TRBJ2-4; no definite D call. The CDR3 spans 15 residues. The germline V and J ends were trimmed by 5 bases and 0 bases, with 11 bases remaining between them. The germline gives CDR1 MNHEY, CDR2 SVGAGI. For the CDR3, the DNA is TGTGCCAGCAGTAATGTCAGGATAGCCAAAAACATTCAGTACTTC. Translating gives CASSNVRIAKNIQYF.

This chain links TRBV4-3 with TRBJ1-1; weak D call: TRBD1 (6 bases). This CDR3 contains 13 residues. The ends were cut back, 1 base at V and 11 bases at J, with 14 bases in the middle. The germline V gene encodes CDR1 LGHNA and CDR2 YSLEER. The CDR3 sequence is CASSQASGARAFF. The DNA of the CDR3 is TGCGCCAGCAGCCAAGCATCAGGGGCGCGGGCTTTCTTT.

J is TRBJ2-2 and V is TRBV6-2 or TRBV6-3, with 7 nucleotides matching TRBD1. Germline V lookup: CDR1 MNHEY, CDR2 SVGEGT. The CDR3 runs to 17 residues. Trimming cost V 0 bases and J 3 bases; bases outside gene matches: 7. The CDR3 DNA reads TGTGCCAGCAGTTACTCAAGAGAGCAGGGGGACACCGGGGAGCTGTTTTTT. It yields the protein CASSYSREQGDTGELFF.

This clone was counted a few times. This chain connects TRBV27 to TRBJ1-5; D is undetermined. V was pared by 6 bases and J by 1 base, with 13 bases between. The CDR3 runs 15 residues. Germline V gene lookup returns CDR1 MNHEY and CDR2 SMNVEV (reference sequence). The CDR3 bases are TGTGCCAGCAGGGAGGAAGGGTGGAGCAATCAGCCCCAGCATTTT. This sequence encodes CASREEGWSNQPQHF.

The count of this clone is one. The V call is TRBV5-1, the J call TRBJ1-1; 9 bases are a match to TRBD1. The CDR3 spans 16 residues. From germline, CDR1 is SGHRS and CDR2 YFSETQ. After removal of 3 bases from V and 4 bases from J, the junction contained 10 bases not matched to a gene. Here the CDR3 DNA reads TGCGCCAGCAGCTCGGGCCACAGGGGGCTAGGCACTGAAGCTTTCTTT. Protein product: CASSSGHRGLGTEAFF.

In this sample, this clone turned up once. The chain has TRBV9 and TRBJ1-6; D is ambiguous. The V end was cut by 2 bases, the J end by 10 bases, with 10 bases between. This CDR3 has 13 amino acids. Germline CDR1 reads SGDLS; CDR2 reads YYNGEE. CDR3 sequence reads: CASSVQLGSPLHF. The DNA for the CDR3 is TGTGCCAGCAGCGTTCAACTAGGGTCACCCCTCCACTTT.

V is TRBV7-2 and J is TRBJ2-1, with 13 nucleotides matching TRBD2. Germline values: CDR1 SGHTA, CDR2 FQGNSA. Trimming at V came to 1 base and at J to 7 bases, leaving 7 bases not matched to a gene. This CDR3 spans 17 amino acids. In DNA, the CDR3 is TGTGCCAGCAGCTTAGGGGGGACTAGCGGGGTTTTGAATGAGCAGTTCTTC. Its translation: CASSLGGTSGVLNEQFF.

This chain uses TRBV6-5 with TRBJ1-5; D is unresolved. V was clipped by 6 bases and J by 6 bases, with 18 bases between them. Per germline, CDR1 MNHEY and CDR2 SVGAGI. CDR3 length: 15 amino acids. CDR3 coding DNA: TGTGCCAGCAGACCTACGTCCGTTGGGCGTCAGCCCCAGCATTTT. Encoded protein: CASRPTSVGRQPQHF.

This clone was detected only once. This chain joins TRBV15 and TRBJ2-5, with D unresolved. The V end was cut by 0 bases, the J end by 4 bases, with 6 bases between. Germline-derived CDR1 and CDR2 are LNHNV and YYDKDF (reference sequence). There are 13 residues in the CDR3. Here the CDR3 DNA reads TGTGCCACCAGCAGAGATAGTAGAGAGACCCAGTACTTC. As protein: CATSRDSRETQYF.

The chain couples TRBV13 to TRBJ1-3, with 7 bases that match TRBD1. CDR1 is PRHDT and CDR2 is FYEKMQ in the germline V gene (reference sequence). The V gene end was trimmed by 5 bases and the J gene end by 4 bases; junction bases not matched to a gene: 8. The CDR3 sequence is 15 residues long. CDR3 sequence reads: CASSIEIQGGNTIYF. The CDR3 bases are TGTGCCAGCAGCATCGAGATACAGGGGGGAAACACCATATATTTT.

This sequence joins TRBV5-4 and TRBJ1-2; the D gene is possibly TRBD1 (5 bases). V was shortened by 1 base and J by 7 bases, with 11 bases between the two germline ends. This CDR3 spans 13 amino acids. Germline V gene data show CDR1 as SGHNT and CDR2 as YYREEE (reference sequence). The CDR3: CASSLQGLTGYTF. DNA of the CDR3: TGTGCCAGCAGCTTGCAGGGTCTAACTGGCTACACCTTC.

This clone has a handful of counts. This rearrangement joins TRBV18 to TRBJ1-1; 9 bases are shared with TRBD1. Germline loops: CDR1 KGHSH, CDR2 LQKENI. V lost 3 bases, J lost 6 bases, and 8 bases stayed unmatched. This CDR3 has 15 residues. For the CDR3, the DNA is TGTGCCAGCTCACCGTCGGACAGGGGCGTATCTGAAGCTTTCTTT. Its protein is CASSPSDRGVSEAFF.

This clone was seen a single time. The rearrangement links TRBV7-9 to TRBJ1-1; 10 bases fit TRBD1. This CDR3 has 14 amino acids. The V and J ends lost 8 bases and 0 bases, in that order; junction bases with no gene match: 3. Germline V gives CDR1 SEHNR, CDR2 FQNEAQ (reference sequence). CDR3 amino acids: CASGTGVVNTEAFF. Written as DNA, the CDR3 is TGTGCCAGCGGGACAGGGGTGGTGAACACTGAAGCTTTCTTT.

The V and J genes are TRBV5-6 and TRBJ1-5; D not certain. Per germline, CDR1 SGHDT and CDR2 YYEEEE. The CDR3 contains 14 residues. Trimming pared 0 bases from V and 4 bases from J, leaving 8 bases between. CDR3 in amino acids: CASSLGEGNQPQHF. The CDR3 coding sequence is TGTGCCAGCAGCTTGGGAGAGGGAAATCAGCCCCAGCATTTT.

This chain links TRBV29-1 with TRBJ1-5; 7 bases align to TRBD1. The CDR3 runs to 12 residues. CDR1 SQVTM and CDR2 ANQGSEA come from the germline V gene. V was clipped by 6 bases and J by 10 bases; unmatched bases: 9. This CDR3 is CSVTGPGEPQHF. The CDR3 bases are TGCAGCGTGACAGGGCCAGGGGAACCCCAGCATTTT.

V usage is TRBV3-1 (or the pseudogene TRBV3-2) and J usage is TRBJ2-7, with 7 nucleotides matching TRBD1. The J segment lost 3 bases and the V segment lost 5 bases, leaving 13 bases of the junction unmatched. The CDR3 runs to 16 residues. The germline V gene has CDR1 LGHDT and CDR2 YNNKEL (reference sequence). CDR3 region: CASSAQPSTGVYEQYF. In nucleotides, the CDR3 is TGTGCCAGCAGCGCGCAACCCTCTACAGGGGTCTACGAGCAGTACTTC.

The chain combines TRBV2 with TRBJ2-7; TRBD2 agrees at 8 bases. Germline-derived CDR1 and CDR2 are SNHLY and FYNNEI. The length of the CDR3 is 14 residues. Losses at the gene ends were 4 bases for V and 7 bases for J; bases not matched to a gene: 9. The CDR3: CASSVGLAGGEQYF. DNA for the CDR3: TGTGCCAGCAGTGTAGGGCTAGCGGGCGGTGAGCAGTACTTC.

This clone was observed a handful of times. The chain is built from TRBV2 and TRBJ2-5; D might be TRBD2 (7 bases). From germline, CDR1 is SNHLY and CDR2 FYNNEI. The CDR3 covers 14 residues. Trimming stripped 8 bases from V and 2 bases from J, with 15 bases between. In DNA form, the CDR3 reads TGTGCCAGCGCGACGGCGGGGGCTCAAGAGACCCAGTACTTC. It translates to CASATAGAQETQYF.